This T cell receptor (beta chain) was captured in a study of blood T cell repertoires in COVID-19. Study details: PBMCs, B-cell-depleted T cells, or T cells provided the cDNA or gDNA that made up the material.

Germline CDR1 and CDR2: MNHEY and SVGAGI. Between the trimmed V and J ends, which lost 6 bases and 6 bases, there was a span of 16 bases. CDR3 length: 14 amino acids. Authors' processing steps: From reference gene primer amplification, estimates of nucleated cell counts were derived. Only in-frame clones appear in the TCRdb table, and some are missing; sequencing was by immunoSEQ multiplex PCR. Clone size and V and J calls were adopted from that table, with D and trimming inferred from the DNA. The sample consists of approximately 260,000 clones, about nine tenths of them appearing once. The chain links TRBV6-5 to TRBJ2-3; a possible D gene is TRBD1 (6 bases). Material: PBMCs or T cells enriched from blood (not recorded which). The clonotype comes from a woman aged 25 to 39 with acute COVID-19. The CDR3 sequence: CASSGQRIWDTQYF. Written as DNA, the CDR3 is TGTGCCAGCAGCGGACAGAGGATTTGGGATACGCAGTATTTT.